The 21 T cell receptor beta chains reported below all come from one sample, sequenced in a study of blood T cell repertoires in COVID-19. Clones were read by immunoSEQ multiplex PCR, and TCRdb kept only the in-frame ones, dropping some. The data show 400,000 or so clones, approximately 89% seen once. Sequencing was carried out using PBMCs or T cells enriched from blood (not recorded which). These receptors were collected from a man between 35 and 55 years old in a cohort exposed to, infected with or recovered from COVID-19 (not recorded which).

The chain is built from TRBV5-5 and TRBJ1-1; maybe TRBD1 (6 bases). Germline CDR1 reads SGHKS; CDR2 reads YYEKEE (reference sequence). There are 17 residues in the CDR3. Trimming removed 4 bases at V and 1 base at J, with 20 bases between. The CDR3 sequence: CASSEEDSGRGNTEAFF. The CDR3 nucleotides are TGTGCCAGCAGCGAGGAGGACAGTGGGAGGGGGAACACTGAAGCTTTCTTT.

This chain uses TRBV5-4 with TRBJ1-1; tentative D call: TRBD1 (6 bases). This CDR3 spans 17 amino acids. Germline V gene data show CDR1 as SGHNT and CDR2 as YYREEE (reference sequence). The V end was cut by 3 bases, the J end by 0 bases, with 18 bases between. Here the CDR3 reads CASSSASTGRVNTEAFF. Written as DNA, the CDR3 is TGTGCCAGCAGCTCAGCTTCAACAGGGAGAGTGAACACTGAAGCTTTCTTT.

The chain combines TRBV6-2 or TRBV6-3 with TRBJ2-7, with 9 bases matching TRBD1. The ends lost 2 bases at V and 3 bases at J; junction bases unmatched: 8. From germline, CDR1 is MNHEY and CDR2 SVGEGT. The CDR3 loop spans 16 amino acids. The CDR3 bases are TGTGCCAGCAGTTACGAGGTCGGGACAGGGCACTACGAGCAGTACTTC. Translated: CASSYEVGTGHYEQYF.

The chain couples TRBV5-1 to TRBJ2-1; TRBD2 matches 7 bases. Germline V gene data show CDR1 as SGHRS and CDR2 as YFSETQ. This CDR3 spans 13 amino acids. The J segment lost 5 bases and the V segment lost 4 bases, leaving 3 bases of the junction unmatched. In DNA, the CDR3 is TGCGCCAGCAGCCCTAGCGGCAACAATGAGCAGTTCTTC. Amino acids: CASSPSGNNEQFF. The full variable domain, its missing parts supplied by reference TRBV5-1 and TRBJ2-1, is KAGVTQTPRYLIKTRGQQVTLSCSPISGHRSVSWYQQTPGQGLQFLFEYFSETQRNKGNFPGRFSGRQFSNSRSEMNVSTLELGDSALYLCASSPSGNNEQFFGPGTRLTVL.

This chain connects TRBV29-1 to TRBJ2-3; TRBD2 matches at 11 bases. The CDR3 loop spans 15 amino acids. Germline-derived CDR1 and CDR2 are SQVTM and ANQGSEA. Germline trimming cut 4 bases from V and 4 bases from J; bases unmatched to any gene: 7. The CDR3 spells CSVAVAGGHSDTQYF. The CDR3 region has the DNA TGCAGCGTTGCGGTAGCGGGAGGGCATTCAGATACGCAGTATTTT.

This clone was picked up one time. V usage is TRBV11-2 and J usage is TRBJ2-3, with 12 positions matching TRBD2. V lost 7 bases to trimming and J lost 2 bases; unmatched junction nucleotides: 16. Per the germline V gene, CDR1 is SGHAT and CDR2 is FQNNGV. The CDR3 is made up of 19 amino acids. CDR3 loop: CASTTPGLAGGKYTDTQYF. The CDR3 region has the DNA TGTGCCAGCACCACTCCGGGGCTAGCGGGAGGGAAATACACAGATACGCAGTATTTT.

As to this clone: At the DNA level, this CDR3 is encoded by other sequences in the same sample as well. CDR3 protein: CAWSLTGNTEAFF. CDR3 bases: TGTGCCTGGAGTCTGACAGGGAATACTGAAGCTTTCTTT. The chain joins TRBV30 to TRBJ1-1; 7 bases match TRBD1. Germline V gene data show CDR1 as GTSNPN and CDR2 as SVGIG (reference sequence). CDR3 length: 13 residues. V shed 2 bases and J 5 bases; nucleotides not matched to a gene: 5.

This clone was recorded only once. Distinct nucleotide sequences in the sample also encode this CDR3. The chain carries TRBV27 and TRBJ2-1, with 9 bases lining up with TRBD2. With 2 bases clipped from V and 3 bases from J, the junction kept 2 bases outside the gene matches. Germline V gene data show CDR1 as MNHEY and CDR2 as SMNVEV (reference sequence). This CDR3 comprises 15 residues. The CDR3 region is CASSLGSGSYNEQFF. The DNA of the CDR3 is TGTGCCAGCAGTTTAGGTAGCGGGAGCTACAATGAGCAGTTCTTC.

This sequence joins TRBV9 and TRBJ2-3; the match to TRBD1 covers 8 bases. The CDR3 is 15 amino acids. Germline CDR1 is SGDLS and CDR2 is YYNGEE. The junction had 5 bases not matched to a gene; V was cut back by 3 bases and J by 2 bases. DNA for the CDR3: TGTGCCAGCAGCGAGACAGGGGCGAACACAGATACGCAGTATTTT. It is translated as CASSETGANTDTQYF.

This clone was seen only once. The rearrangement links TRBV7-5 to TRBJ1-5; the D call of TRBD1 is as the table states it, not checked on the DNA. TRBV7-5 is labeled a pseudogene. CDR3 length: 17 amino acids. Here the CDR3 DNA reads TGTGTCAGAAGCTTGCGAACAGGGGGCGGTCGCAATCAGCCCCAGCATTTT. Translating it yields CVRSLRTGGGRNQPQHF.

This clone came up a few times. This chain joins TRBV6-5 and TRBJ1-2; D might be TRBD1 (5 bases). The CDR3 contains 12 residues. The V gene lost 6 bases and the J gene lost 8 bases, with 13 bases spanning the gap. CDR1 MNHEY and CDR2 SVGAGI come from the germline V gene. The CDR3 region has the DNA TGTGCCAGCAGCGGGGGGACCTTGGGCTACACCTTC. The encoded protein is CASSGGTLGYTF.

The gene calls are TRBV19 and TRBJ1-3; D gene ambiguous. V was trimmed by 5 bases and J by 0 bases, leaving 14 bases between them. Germline loops: CDR1 LNHDA, CDR2 SQIVND (reference sequence). CDR3 length equals 16 residues. This chain's CDR3 is CASSPQALRSGNTIYF. DNA of the CDR3: TGTGCCAGTAGTCCTCAGGCGTTACGCTCTGGAAACACCATATATTTT.

The chain couples TRBV19 to TRBJ2-4; 8 bases are shared with TRBD2. In germline, CDR1 is LNHDA, CDR2 SQIVND (reference sequence). The V and J ends lost 3 bases and 0 bases, in that order; junction bases with no gene match: 13. The CDR3 extends over 19 amino acids. The CDR3 bases are TGTGCCAGTAGTATTGGGGTTAGCGGGGTTTTTCTAGCCAAAAACATTCAGTACTTC. Translating it yields CASSIGVSGVFLAKNIQYF.

The chain couples TRBV29-1 to TRBJ2-7; 11 nucleotides align to TRBD1. This CDR3 has 13 residues. Germline V gene data show CDR1 as SQVTM and CDR2 as ANQGSEA. With 7 bases clipped from V and 3 bases from J, the junction kept 5 bases outside the gene matches. As DNA, the CDR3 is TGCAGCGCTACCGGGACAGGGGGCTACGAGCAGTACTTC. This encodes CSATGTGGYEQYF.

The chain links TRBV7-8 to TRBJ2-5; TRBD2 matches 14 bases. The CDR3 is made up of 16 amino acids. V dropped 3 bases and J dropped 5; count of bases not matched to a gene: 5. Germline-derived CDR1 and CDR2 are SGHVS and FQNEAQ. The CDR3 is CASSFVTSGRGETQYF. CDR3 coding DNA: TGTGCCAGCAGCTTCGTGACTAGCGGGAGGGGGGAGACCCAGTACTTC. Using reference TRBV7-8 and TRBJ2-5 for the parts outside the CDR3, the full variable domain is GAGVSQSPRYKVAKRGQDVALRCDPISGHVSLFWYQQALGQGPEFLTYFQNEAQLDKSGLPSDRFFAERPEGSVSTLKIQRTQQEDSAVYLCASSFVTSGRGETQYFGPGTRLLVL.

The chain uses TRBV5-1 and TRBJ2-3, with 13 bases aligning to TRBD2. After removal of 4 bases from V and 2 bases from J, the junction contained 10 bases not matched to a gene. The germline gives CDR1 SGHRS, CDR2 YFSETQ. The CDR3 has 18 residues. Here the CDR3 DNA reads TGCGCCAGCAGCCCCCGAGTGGGACTAGCGGGATCCACAGATACGCAGTATTTT. Amino acid sequence: CASSPRVGLAGSTDTQYF. The entire variable domain, with the rest obtained from reference TRBV5-1 and TRBJ2-3, is as follows: KAGVTQTPRYLIKTRGQQVTLSCSPISGHRSVSWYQQTPGQGLQFLFEYFSETQRNKGNFPGRFSGRQFSNSRSEMNVSTLELGDSALYLCASSPRVGLAGSTDTQYFGPGTRLTVL.

The rearrangement uses TRBV28 and TRBJ2-1, with D possibly being TRBD2 (6 bases). The CDR3 runs 15 residues. The V gene's germline CDR1 is MDHEN and CDR2 SYDVKM. Trimming pared 4 bases from V and 10 bases from J, leaving 20 bases between. The DNA of the CDR3 is TGTGCCAGCAGTTCCCGGGGGACCAACATACGAGAGCAGTTCTTC. This codes for CASSSRGTNIREQFF. Drawing the rest from reference TRBV28 and TRBJ2-1, the complete variable domain is DVKVTQSSRYLVKRTGEKVFLECVQDMDHENMFWYRQDPGLGLRLIYFSYDVKMKEKGDIPEGYSVSREKKERFSLILESASTNQTSMYLCASSSRGTNIREQFFGPGTRLTVL.

The CDR3 loop is CASSLWGAGVDEQYF. The CDR3 DNA follows: TGTGCCAGCAGTTTATGGGGAGCGGGAGTCGACGAGCAGTACTTC. The V call is TRBV28, the J call TRBJ2-7; 8 bases align to TRBD2. Germline trimming cut 0 bases from V and 5 bases from J; bases unmatched to any gene: 6. Germline V gene data show CDR1 as MDHEN and CDR2 as SYDVKM. This CDR3 is built from 15 residues.

The chain joins TRBV6-5 to TRBJ2-2; the match to TRBD2 covers 9 bases. CDR3 length: 14 amino acids. The germline V gene has CDR1 MNHEY and CDR2 SVGAGI. The J segment lost 6 bases and the V segment lost 5 bases, leaving 4 bases of the junction unmatched. DNA of the CDR3: TGTGCCAGCAGTCCACGACTAGCGGCCGGGGAGCTGTTTTTT. Protein product: CASSPRLAAGELFF.

V usage is TRBV7-9 and J usage is TRBJ1-5; the match to TRBD1 covers 7 bases. Trimming cost V 4 bases and J 4 bases; bases outside gene matches: 4. The CDR3 loop spans 14 amino acids. Germline CDR1 and CDR2: SEHNR and FQNEAQ (reference sequence). CDR3 coding DNA: TGTGCCAGCAGCTCGGCAGGGGGGAATCAGCCCCAGCATTTT. It translates to CASSSAGGNQPQHF.

The V call is TRBV7-9, the J call TRBJ1-1, with unresolved D. CDR3 size: 15 residues. Germline V lookup: CDR1 SEHNR, CDR2 FQNEAQ (reference sequence). The V end was cut by 2 bases, the J end by 0 bases, with 10 bases between. The CDR3 region is CASSLMNGVNTEAFF. The CDR3 region has the DNA TGTGCCAGCAGCTTAATGAACGGTGTGAACACTGAAGCTTTCTTT.